The 22 T cell receptor beta chains below come from one sample, sequenced in a study of Graves' ophthalmopathy and Graves' hyperthyroidism. Investigators amplified TCR beta CDR3 regions from RNA transcripts. RT-PCR in the first round used HTBI primers; a second-round multiplex PCR followed. TCRdb reanalysed the multiplex PCR reads using MiXCR and keeps one entry per CDR3 protein. Of about 400,000 distinct CDR3 sequences in the sample, around 21% were seen once. The source material was peripheral blood. These receptors were collected from a woman under 30 with stable Graves' hyperthyroidism.

In this sample, this clonotype turned up many times. The chain carries TRBV6-5 and TRBJ2-7, with D possibly matching TRBD2 (5 bases). Germline V CDR1 and CDR2: MNHEY, SVGAGI. The V gene lost 8 bases and the J gene lost 3 bases, with 8 bases spanning the gap. The CDR3 extends over 11 amino acids. The CDR3 loop reads CASQRDYEQYF. The CDR3, as DNA: TGTGCCAGCCAACGGGACTACGAGCAGTACTTC.

A remark on this clonotype: Sequence at one end of the junction differs from germline and may be a read error. The chain recombines TRBV28 with TRBJ2-4; weak D call: TRBD1 (6 bases). Germline values: CDR1 MDHEN, CDR2 SYDVKM. The CDR3 sequence is 16 residues long. The CDR3 sequence is CASSPGQDLAKNIKYF. For the CDR3, the DNA is TGTGCCAGCAGTCCGGGACAAGATCTAGCCAAAAACATTAAGTACTTC.

This clonotype was counted between two and nine times. The rearrangement joins TRBV6-1 to TRBJ1-5; D not certain. CDR1 and CDR2 (germline): MNHNS, SASEGT. The V gene lost 2 bases and the J gene lost 5 bases, with 10 bases spanning the gap. CDR3 length: 14 amino acids. CDR3 bases: TGTGCCAGCAGTGAAAAGTGGTCTTATCAGCCCCAGCATTTT. Translation gives CASSEKWSYQPQHF.

In this sample, this clonotype turned up many times. The rearrangement links TRBV6-2 or TRBV6-3 to TRBJ1-2; no clear D gene. This CDR3 comprises 13 residues. The V end was cut by 7 bases, the J end by 4 bases, with 13 bases between. Germline lookup yields CDR1 MNHEY and CDR2 SVGEGT. The CDR3 region is CASTGAPSYGYTF. DNA for the CDR3: TGTGCCAGCACGGGTGCACCTTCCTATGGCTACACCTTC.

This clonotype was seen repeatedly, ten times or more. This chain joins TRBV7-8 and TRBJ1-2, with D uncertain. Germline CDR1 and CDR2: SGHVS and FQNEAQ. The CDR3 loop spans 17 amino acids. V lost 2 bases and J 0 bases, leaving 16 bases between the germline ends. The CDR3 coding sequence is TGTGCCAGCAGCTTATCCCCTCAAGGCCAAGCTAACTATGGCTACACCTTC. Its translation: CASSLSPQGQANYGYTF.

This clonotype was recorded many times. The V gene is TRBV12-3 or TRBV12-4, the J gene TRBJ1-1; the D is unclear. V was clipped by 6 bases and J by 0 bases, with 11 bases between them. This CDR3 is built from 14 residues. The CDR3 region is CASSKDGLNTEAFF. CDR3 sequence (DNA): TGTGCCAGCAGCAAAGACGGGTTGAACACTGAAGCTTTCTTT.

This clonotype was seen a few times. The V and J genes are TRBV7-8 and TRBJ1-1, with D tentatively TRBD1 (5 bases). This CDR3 is built from 14 residues. V lost 4 bases and J lost 1, with 10 bases in between. The germline V gene has CDR1 SGHVS and CDR2 FQNEAQ. The CDR3 DNA sequence: TGTGCCAGCAGCTCATCCGGACAGAACACTGAAGCTTTCTTT. It translates to CASSSSGQNTEAFF.

This clonotype appeared many times. The chain couples TRBV6-1 to TRBJ2-5; D gene ambiguous. This CDR3 is 15 amino acids long. V lost 4 bases and J lost 7, with 19 bases in between. Germline values: CDR1 MNHNS, CDR2 SASEGT. The CDR3 coding sequence is TGTGCCAGCAGTGGAGGCGGTCAAGTCTTCGGGACCCAGTACTTC. Translated: CASSGGGQVFGTQYF.

In its sample, this clonotype was seen many times. This rearrangement joins TRBV9 to TRBJ2-5; 7 nucleotides match TRBD2. The V and J ends lost 2 bases and 5 bases, in that order; junction bases with no gene match: 9. The CDR3 spans 15 residues. CDR1 and CDR2 (germline): SGDLS, YYNGEE. The DNA of the CDR3 is TGTGCCAGCAGCGTTAGCGGGTCGGGTCGGGAGACCCAGTACTTC. Protein sequence: CASSVSGSGRETQYF.

This clonotype has at least ten counts. The V call is TRBV2, the J call TRBJ1-5, with D unclear. V was shortened by 6 bases and J by 1 base, with 10 bases between the two germline ends. The germline V gene has CDR1 SNHLY and CDR2 FYNNEI. The CDR3 is 14 residues long. The CDR3 sequence is CASSRAGSNQPQHF. The DNA for the CDR3 is TGTGCCAGCAGCCGGGCTGGCAGCAATCAGCCCCAGCATTTT.

This clonotype was observed at least ten times. The V and J genes are TRBV6-2 or TRBV6-3 and TRBJ2-3; D is possibly TRBD1 (5 bases). CDR3 size: 17 residues. Germline V gene sequence: CDR1 MNHEY, CDR2 SVGEGT. The germline V and J ends were trimmed by 0 bases and 3 bases, with 16 bases remaining between them. As DNA, the CDR3 is TGTGCCAGCAGTTACTCCGACAGTGGCATAATTACAGATACGCAGTATTTT. Translating it yields CASSYSDSGIITDTQYF.

The sample holds many counts of this clonotype. J is TRBJ1-5 and V is TRBV27; D is possibly TRBD1 (5 bases). Germline V lookup: CDR1 MNHEY, CDR2 SMNVEV (reference sequence). V was clipped by 10 bases and J by 2 bases, with 18 bases between them. This CDR3 spans 15 amino acids. CDR3 coding DNA: TGTGCCACTGCGGGGACGGTTTCTGGCAATCAGCCCCAGCATTTT. Protein: CATAGTVSGNQPQHF.

The sample holds a few counts of this clonotype. The chain couples TRBV12-3 or TRBV12-4 to TRBJ1-3, with 7 nucleotides matching TRBD1. This CDR3 region has 14 residues. The V segment lost 6 bases and the J segment 0 bases; nucleotides outside the gene matches: 2. The CDR3 bases are TGTGCCAGCAGACAGGGGCACTCTGGAAACACCATATATTTT. The encoded protein is CASRQGHSGNTIYF.

This clonotype turned up a few times. The chain couples TRBV6-1 to TRBJ2-7; D remains unclear. The CDR3 consists of 16 residues. Trimming left V 7 bases short and J 3 bases short, with 22 bases between. Germline CDR1 MNHNS, CDR2 SASEGT. DNA of the CDR3: TGTGCCAGCACCCTCCTGACCTCGGTCAGATACTACGAGCAGTACTTC. It encodes CASTLLTSVRYYEQYF.

This clonotype was recorded many times. This chain links TRBV6-5 with TRBJ2-7; 7 bases agree with TRBD1. The germline gives CDR1 MNHEY, CDR2 SVGAGI. The CDR3 extends over 16 amino acids. V was clipped by 6 bases and J by 4 bases; unmatched bases: 15. CDR3 sequence reads: CASSTMWDTRGYEQYF. In DNA, the CDR3 is TGTGCCAGCAGCACGATGTGGGACACCAGGGGGTACGAGCAGTACTTC.

This clonotype was found a few times. The genes are TRBV18 and TRBJ1-1, with a possible D match to TRBD1 (6 bases). Per the germline V gene, CDR1 is KGHSH and CDR2 is LQKENI. V was trimmed by 6 bases and J by 1 base, leaving 15 bases between them. This CDR3 spans 15 amino acids. The CDR3 DNA sequence: TGTGCCAGCTCGCCAACGACAGGATCGAACACTGAAGCTTTCTTT. Amino acid sequence: CASSPTTGSNTEAFF.

This clonotype was detected a few times. The chain couples TRBV6-1 to TRBJ1-1; tentative D call: TRBD1 (6 bases). Germline lookup yields CDR1 MNHNS and CDR2 SASEGT. Trimming shortened V by 6 bases and J by 9 bases, and 11 bases separated the two germline ends. The CDR3 is 11 amino acids. The CDR3 bases are TGTGCCAGCAGGAGGACAGATCAAGCTTTCTTT. Translation gives CASRRTDQAFF.

About this clonotype itself: One junction end does not reproduce the germline sequence, and a read error may be involved. The DNA of the CDR3 is TGCAGTGCTAGAGGAGAGGACTCCTACGATCAGTACTTC. Encoded protein: CSARGEDSYDQYF. The rearrangement links TRBV20-1 to TRBJ2-7, with D perhaps TRBD2 (5 bases). The germline V gene has CDR1 DFQATT and CDR2 SNEGSKA (reference sequence). The CDR3 totals 13 residues.

The chain combines TRBV27 with TRBJ1-5; D is perhaps TRBD1 (5 bases). V shed 3 bases and J shed 5 bases, with 14 bases lying between them. This CDR3 has 15 residues. Per the germline V gene, CDR1 is MNHEY and CDR2 is SMNVEV (reference sequence). The CDR3 region is CASSLRQGVDQPQHF. The CDR3 DNA reads as TGTGCCAGCAGTTTGAGGCAGGGTGTCGATCAGCCCCAGCATTTT.

The sample holds a few counts of this clonotype. The chain's CDR3 is CASSPNRVTYGYTF. CDR3 bases: TGTGCCAGTAGTCCCAACAGGGTCACCTATGGCTACACCTTC. The rearrangement joins TRBV19 to TRBJ1-2, with D possibly being TRBD1 (6 bases). Germline assignment: CDR1 LNHDA and CDR2 SQIVND (reference sequence). Trimming cost V 5 bases and J 4 bases, with 14 bases left between them. The CDR3 length is 14 residues.

This clonotype was observed at least ten times. The chain joins TRBV11-1 to TRBJ2-2; weak D call: TRBD1 (6 bases). The germline CDR1 and CDR2 sequences are SGHAT and FQDESV (reference sequence). Trimming took off 3 bases at V and 5 bases at J, with 13 bases between the two ends. The CDR3 totals 15 residues. CDR3 bases: TGTGCCAGCAGCTTCCCGGGACAAAAGACCGGGGAGCTGTTTTTT. It is translated as CASSFPGQKTGELFF.

As regards this clonotype: One junction end disagrees with the germline gene, perhaps due to a read error. V usage is TRBV28 and J usage is TRBJ1-2; D remains ambiguous. CDR3 length: 14 amino acids. Germline-derived CDR1 and CDR2 are MDHEN and SYDVKM. The CDR3 nucleotides are TGTGCCAGCAGTTTAATAAGGGTGGGCTATGGCTACAGCTTC. Its protein is CASSLIRVGYGYSF.